The text below deals with one T cell receptor (beta chain). As yet, its antigen is unknown. A diagnosis was made from clinical symptoms together with serum thyroxine, TRAb, thyroid ultrasound and orbital computed tomography. Scientists amplified the TCR beta CDR3 regions from RNA transcripts. Scientists carried out first-round RT-PCR using HTBI primers and then a second-round multiplex PCR. TCRdb used MiXCR to reprocess the multiplex PCR reads, holding one entry per CDR3 protein. The data hold about 500,000 distinct CDR3 sequences, with roughly 40% observed a single time. This entry is derived from a study of Graves' ophthalmopathy and Graves' hyperthyroidism. General study results and limits: Blood was where most expanded thyroid clonotypes above 0.001 frequency also turned up.

With 5 bases removed from V and 2 bases from J, the gap between germline ends came to 9 bases. The germline gives CDR1 SGHTA, CDR2 FQGNSA. The CDR3 totals 13 residues. V is TRBV7-2 and J is TRBJ2-5, with a weak D call TRBD2 (5 bases). What was sequenced was peripheral blood or thyroid tissue (not recorded which). The sequence was collected from an adult man with Graves' hyperthyroidism. CDR3 in amino acids: CASSGSKQETQYF. The CDR3 DNA reads TGTGCCAGCAGCGGGAGCAAGCAAGAGACCCAGTACTTC.